What follows describes a single T cell receptor (beta chain). The record originates from a study of blood T cell repertoires in COVID-19. Study-wide context: Donors in the United States, Italy and Spain gave samples during acute or convalescent COVID-19. PBMCs, B-cell-depleted T cells, or T cells were the source of the cDNA or gDNA that made up the material.

The CDR3 spans 14 residues. Germline assignment: CDR1 MNHNS and CDR2 SASEGT. V lost 0 bases to trimming and J lost 4 bases, with 9 bases between them. Original handling: Nucleated cell number was recorded as an estimate derived from reference gene primer amplification. Produced via immunoSEQ multiplex PCR; TCRdb's table is partial and in-frame only. That table furnishes V, J and clone size, whereas the DNA furnished D and trimming. The data contain 130,000 to 150,000 clones, 89% of them seen just once; the ten biggest clones take up around 1.5%. The clonotype originates from a human donor in a cohort sampled during active COVID-19. The sequenced sample consisted of peripheral blood. J is TRBJ1-2 and V is TRBV6-1, with a possible D match to TRBD1 (6 bases). CDR3 residues: CASSEAVRGYGYTF. The CDR3 nucleotides read TGTGCCAGCAGTGAAGCTGTCAGGGGCTATGGCTACACCTTC.